Each of the 2 T cell receptor beta chains below was sequenced from the same sample in a study of Ad26.COV2.S vaccination and SARS-CoV-2 variants. The sample's treatment: over 15 received Ad26.COV2.S at low or high dose, single or two shots; a few received placebo; per-sample allocation not given. The study sampled participants on day 63 after the first vaccine or placebo injection. Assay: immunoSEQ multiplex PCR; the TCRdb copy retains only in-frame clones and omits some. Of a few hundred thousand clones in the sample, 83% were seen once. Here the sequenced sample was peripheral blood, taken in a trial of Ad26.COV2.S vaccine versus placebo. These receptors all come from a person between 18 and 65 years old who received the Ad26.COV2.S COVID-19 vaccine or a placebo.

V is TRBV4-1 and J is TRBJ2-5; 9 bases are a match to TRBD2. The J segment lost 7 bases and the V segment lost 1 base, leaving 10 bases of the junction unmatched. The CDR3 totals 16 residues. Germline V CDR1 and CDR2: MGHRA, YSYEKL. The CDR3: CASSQGGGRGRGTQYF. The CDR3 nucleotides are TGCGCCAGCAGCCAAGGGGGCGGGAGGGGCAGAGGGACCCAGTACTTC.

This chain joins TRBV19 and TRBJ2-5; D might be TRBD2 (6 bases). Germline CDR1 is LNHDA and CDR2 is SQIVND (reference sequence). V dropped 5 bases and J dropped 5 bases, with 12 bases sitting between them. The CDR3 has 13 residues. The CDR3 is CASSPTRLETQYF. The CDR3 DNA follows: TGTGCCAGTAGTCCGACTAGGCTGGAGACCCAGTACTTC. Combining the CDR3 with reference TRBV19 and TRBJ2-5 gives the whole variable domain DGGITQSPKYLFRKEGQNVTLSCEQNLNHDAMYWYRQDPGQGLRLIYYSQIVNDFQKGDIAEGYSVSREKKESFPLTVTSAQKNPTAFYLCASSPTRLETQYFGPGTRLLVL.